This is a list of T cell receptor beta chains from one sample in a study of identical twins. TCRdb re-called the 5' RACE reads through MiXCR, storing one row per CDR3 protein. The sample carries some 260,000 distinct CDR3 sequences, 11% to 15% recorded once. The sequencing sample was made of memory (CD45RO+) T cells sorted from blood. The receptors shown here come from a woman younger than 30 in good health. Each CDR3 is given with its conserved first and last residue. The D gene is left open where the match is weak. The size field is filled for only some rows; it gives once, few, many or a size class.

j_gene: TRBJ2-6
abundance: .
d_gene: .
v_gene: TRBV9
CDR3aa: CASSVAVRGSGANVLTF
CDR3nt: TGTGCCAGCAGCGTAGCCGTCCGTGGGTCTGGGGCCAACGTCCTGACTTTC

j_gene: TRBJ2-7
abundance: few
d_gene: TRBD2
v_gene: TRBV10-3
CDR3aa: CAISETPLAVSRYEQYF
CDR3nt: TGTGCCATCAGTGAGACCCCTCTAGCGGTGTCTCGGTACGAGCAGTACTTC

j_gene: TRBJ2-3
abundance: few
d_gene: TRBD2
v_gene: TRBV20-1
CDR3aa: CSARDPSGRSTDTQYF
CDR3nt: TGCAGTGCTAGAGATCCCAGCGGGAGAAGCACAGATACGCAGTATTTT

j_gene: TRBJ2-2
abundance: .
d_gene: .
v_gene: TRBV10-3
CDR3aa: CAISEYSGELFF
CDR3nt: TGTGCCATCAGTGAATACAGCGGGGAGCTGTTTTTT

j_gene: TRBJ2-3
abundance: .
d_gene: TRBD2
v_gene: TRBV12-3/TRBV12-4
CDR3aa: CASRTRLAATDTQYF
CDR3nt: TGTGCCAGCAGAACGAGACTAGCAGCCACAGATACGCAGTATTTT

j_gene: TRBJ1-1
abundance: .
d_gene: .
v_gene: TRBV6-5
CDR3aa: CASSYTPLLTSEAFF
CDR3nt: TGTGCCAGCAGTTACACCCCGCTACTCACATCCGAAGCTTTCTTT

j_gene: TRBJ1-2
abundance: .
d_gene: .
v_gene: TRBV19
CDR3aa: CASSIGAVYTF
CDR3nt: TGTGCCAGTAGTATAGGGGCAGTCTACACCTTC

j_gene: TRBJ2-1
abundance: .
d_gene: TRBD2
v_gene: TRBV10-1
CDR3aa: CASSPSGRGSGNEQFF
CDR3nt: TGCGCCAGCAGTCCTAGCGGGAGGGGGTCGGGCAATGAGCAGTTCTTC

j_gene: TRBJ2-7
abundance: few
d_gene: .
v_gene: TRBV3-1
CDR3aa: CASSHLEYEQYF
CDR3nt: TGTGCCAGCAGCCATTTGGAGTACGAGCAGTACTTC

j_gene: TRBJ2-7
abundance: few
d_gene: .
v_gene: TRBV27
CDR3aa: CASSQEGRDEQYF
CDR3nt: TGTGCCAGCTCTCAGGAGGGTAGAGACGAGCAGTACTTC

j_gene: TRBJ2-1
abundance: few
d_gene: .
v_gene: TRBV25-1
CDR3aa: CASSHTGKGIEQFF
CDR3nt: TGTGCCAGCAGTCATACGGGAAAGGGGATTGAGCAGTTCTTC

j_gene: TRBJ1-1
abundance: few
d_gene: .
v_gene: TRBV11-3
CDR3aa: CASTNLGANTEAFF
CDR3nt: TGTGCCAGCACCAACTTAGGCGCCAACACTGAAGCTTTCTTT

j_gene: TRBJ1-1
abundance: .
d_gene: .
v_gene: TRBV2
CDR3aa: CASSKDGFEAFF
CDR3nt: TGTGCCAGCAGTAAGGACGGTTTTGAAGCTTTCTTT

j_gene: TRBJ1-1
abundance: .
d_gene: .
v_gene: TRBV7-9
CDR3aa: CASSFAGAAFF
CDR3nt: TGTGCCAGCAGCTTTGCAGGCGCAGCTTTCTTT

j_gene: TRBJ2-7
abundance: few
d_gene: TRBD1
v_gene: TRBV5-1
CDR3aa: CASSWAPDRSREQYF
CDR3nt: TGCGCCAGCAGCTGGGCCCCGGACAGGTCCAGGGAGCAGTACTTC

j_gene: TRBJ1-2
abundance: .
d_gene: TRBD1
v_gene: TRBV7-3
CDR3aa: CASSLPTGGGYTF
CDR3nt: TGTGCCAGCAGCTTACCTACAGGGGGAGGCTACACCTTC

j_gene: TRBJ2-2
abundance: many
d_gene: .
v_gene: TRBV5-5
CDR3aa: CASSLVVLTGELFF
CDR3nt: TGTGCCAGCAGCTTGGTAGTCCTCACCGGGGAGCTGTTTTTT

j_gene: TRBJ1-1
abundance: .
d_gene: .
v_gene: TRBV11-3
CDR3aa: CASGQGTGTEAFF
CDR3nt: TGTGCCAGCGGCCAGGGAACGGGAACTGAAGCTTTCTTT

j_gene: TRBJ2-1
abundance: few
d_gene: TRBD2
v_gene: TRBV6-4
CDR3aa: CASSDEERDEQFF
CDR3nt: TGTGCCAGCAGTGACGAAGAGCGGGACGAGCAGTTCTTC

j_gene: TRBJ2-5
abundance: .
d_gene: TRBD2
v_gene: TRBV12-3/TRBV12-4
CDR3aa: CASSLEGLAKTQYF
CDR3nt: TGTGCCAGCAGTTTAGAGGGACTAGCCAAGACCCAGTACTTC

j_gene: TRBJ2-2
abundance: .
d_gene: .
v_gene: TRBV25-1
CDR3aa: CASSDGLDTGELFF
CDR3nt: TGTGCCAGCAGTGATGGCTTGGACACCGGGGAGCTGTTTTTT

j_gene: TRBJ1-3
abundance: .
d_gene: .
v_gene: TRBV25-1
CDR3aa: CASSRQSGNTIYF
CDR3nt: TGTGCCAGCAGTCGTCAGTCTGGAAACACCATATATTTT

j_gene: TRBJ2-2
abundance: few
d_gene: .
v_gene: TRBV20-1
CDR3aa: CSAIGGVRTGELFF
CDR3nt: TGCAGTGCCATAGGGGGAGTACGAACCGGGGAGCTGTTTTTT

j_gene: TRBJ2-1
abundance: .
d_gene: .
v_gene: TRBV20-1
CDR3aa: CSAQGLIRSYNEQFF
CDR3nt: TGCAGTGCCCAAGGACTTATCCGCTCCTACAATGAGCAGTTCTTC

j_gene: TRBJ2-1
abundance: few
d_gene: TRBD2
v_gene: TRBV6-1
CDR3aa: CASSKSGGAGFWQFF
CDR3nt: TGTGCCAGCAGTAAGAGCGGGGGGGCCGGTTTCTGGCAGTTCTTC

j_gene: TRBJ2-1
abundance: many
d_gene: TRBD2
v_gene: TRBV6-1
CDR3aa: CASEASGRNEQFF
CDR3nt: TGTGCCAGCGAGGCTAGCGGGAGGAATGAGCAGTTCTTC

j_gene: TRBJ2-7
abundance: many
d_gene: TRBD2
v_gene: TRBV4-2
CDR3aa: CASSQDLGTSRTYEQYF
CDR3nt: TGTGCCAGCAGCCAAGATTTGGGGACTAGCAGGACCTACGAGCAGTACTTC

j_gene: TRBJ2-3
abundance: few
d_gene: .
v_gene: TRBV20-1
CDR3aa: CSAKKGEHTQYF
CDR3nt: TGCAGTGCTAAGAAAGGGGAACATACGCAGTATTTT

j_gene: TRBJ1-3
abundance: few
d_gene: .
v_gene: TRBV10-3
CDR3aa: CAISYSGNTIYF
CDR3nt: TGTGCCATCAGCTACTCTGGAAACACCATATATTTT

j_gene: TRBJ2-3
abundance: .
d_gene: TRBD1
v_gene: TRBV18
CDR3aa: CASSPRGQEYGGSTDTQYF
CDR3nt: TGTGCCAGCTCACCTCGGGGACAGGAGTATGGGGGGAGCACAGATACGCAGTATTTT

j_gene: TRBJ2-1
abundance: few
d_gene: .
v_gene: TRBV10-3
CDR3aa: CAISDSSSLDEQFF
CDR3nt: TGTGCCATCAGTGACTCGAGTAGTCTGGATGAGCAGTTCTTC